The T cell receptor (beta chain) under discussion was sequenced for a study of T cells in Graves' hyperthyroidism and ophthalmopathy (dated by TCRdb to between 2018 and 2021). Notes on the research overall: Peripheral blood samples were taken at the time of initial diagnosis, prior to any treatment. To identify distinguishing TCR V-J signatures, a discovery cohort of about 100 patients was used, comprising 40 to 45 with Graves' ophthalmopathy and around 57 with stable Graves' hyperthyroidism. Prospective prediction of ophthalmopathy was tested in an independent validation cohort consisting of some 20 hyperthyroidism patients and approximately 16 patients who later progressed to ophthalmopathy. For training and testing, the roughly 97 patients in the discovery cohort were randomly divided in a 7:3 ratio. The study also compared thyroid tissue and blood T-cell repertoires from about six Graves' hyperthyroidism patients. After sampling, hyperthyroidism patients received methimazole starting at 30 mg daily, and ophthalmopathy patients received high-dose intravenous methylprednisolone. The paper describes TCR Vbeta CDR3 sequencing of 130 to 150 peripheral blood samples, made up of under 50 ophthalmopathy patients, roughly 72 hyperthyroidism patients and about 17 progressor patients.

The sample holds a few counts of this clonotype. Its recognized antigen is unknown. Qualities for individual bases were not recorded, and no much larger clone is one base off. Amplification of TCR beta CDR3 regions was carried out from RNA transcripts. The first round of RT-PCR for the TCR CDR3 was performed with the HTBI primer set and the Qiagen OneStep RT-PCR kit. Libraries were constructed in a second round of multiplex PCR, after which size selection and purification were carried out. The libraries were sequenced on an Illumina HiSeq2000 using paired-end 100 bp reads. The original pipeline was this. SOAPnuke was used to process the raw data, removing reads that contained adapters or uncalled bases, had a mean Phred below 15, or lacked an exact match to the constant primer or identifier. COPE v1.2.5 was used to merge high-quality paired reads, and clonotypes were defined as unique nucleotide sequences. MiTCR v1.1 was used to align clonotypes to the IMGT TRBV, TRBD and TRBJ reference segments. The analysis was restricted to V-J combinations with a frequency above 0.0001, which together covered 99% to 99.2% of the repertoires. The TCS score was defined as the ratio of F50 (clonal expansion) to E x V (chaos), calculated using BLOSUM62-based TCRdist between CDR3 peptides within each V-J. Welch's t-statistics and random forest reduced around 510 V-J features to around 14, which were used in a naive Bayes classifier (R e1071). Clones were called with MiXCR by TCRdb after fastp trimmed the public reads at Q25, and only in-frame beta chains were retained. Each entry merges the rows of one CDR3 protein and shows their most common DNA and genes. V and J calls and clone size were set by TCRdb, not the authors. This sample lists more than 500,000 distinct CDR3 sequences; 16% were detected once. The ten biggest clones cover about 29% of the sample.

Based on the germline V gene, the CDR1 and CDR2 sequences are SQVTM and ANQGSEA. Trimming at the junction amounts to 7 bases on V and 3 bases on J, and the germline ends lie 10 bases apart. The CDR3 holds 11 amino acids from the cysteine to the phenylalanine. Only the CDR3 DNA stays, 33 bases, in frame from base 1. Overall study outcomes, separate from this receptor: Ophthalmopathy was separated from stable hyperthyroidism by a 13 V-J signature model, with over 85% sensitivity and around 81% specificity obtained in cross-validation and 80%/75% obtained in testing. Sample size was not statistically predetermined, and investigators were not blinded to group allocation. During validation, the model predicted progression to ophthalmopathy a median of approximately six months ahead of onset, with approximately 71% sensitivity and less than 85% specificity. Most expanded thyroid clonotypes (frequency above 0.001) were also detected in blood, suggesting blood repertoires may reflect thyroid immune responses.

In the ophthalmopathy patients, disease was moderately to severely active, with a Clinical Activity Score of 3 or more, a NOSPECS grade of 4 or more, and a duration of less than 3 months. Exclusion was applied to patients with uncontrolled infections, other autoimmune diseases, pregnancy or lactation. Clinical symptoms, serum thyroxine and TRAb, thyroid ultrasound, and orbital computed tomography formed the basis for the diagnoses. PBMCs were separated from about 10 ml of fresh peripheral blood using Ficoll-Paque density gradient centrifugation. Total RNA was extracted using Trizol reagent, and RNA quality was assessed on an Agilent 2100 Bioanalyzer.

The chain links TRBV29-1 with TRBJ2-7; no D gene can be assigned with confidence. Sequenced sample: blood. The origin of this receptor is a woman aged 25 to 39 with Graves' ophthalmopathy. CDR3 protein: CSGLHLYEQYF. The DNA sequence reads TGCAGCGGTCTACATCTCTACGAGCAGTACTTC.